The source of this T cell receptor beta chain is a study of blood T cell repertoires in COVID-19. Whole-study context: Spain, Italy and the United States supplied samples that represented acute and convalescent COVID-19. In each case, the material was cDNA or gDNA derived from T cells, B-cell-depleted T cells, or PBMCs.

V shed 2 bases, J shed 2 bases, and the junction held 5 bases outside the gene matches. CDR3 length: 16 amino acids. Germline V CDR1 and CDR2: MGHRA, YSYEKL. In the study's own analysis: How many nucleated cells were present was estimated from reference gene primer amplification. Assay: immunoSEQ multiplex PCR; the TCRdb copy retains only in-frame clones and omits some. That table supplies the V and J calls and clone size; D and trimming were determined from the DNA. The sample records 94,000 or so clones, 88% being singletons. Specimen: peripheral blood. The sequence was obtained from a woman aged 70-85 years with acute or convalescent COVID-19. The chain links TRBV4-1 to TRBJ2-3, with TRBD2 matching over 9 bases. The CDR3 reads CASSQTLAGYTDTQYF. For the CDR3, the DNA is TGCGCCAGCAGCCAAACCCTAGCGGGGTACACAGATACGCAGTATTTT.